A selection of T cell receptor beta chains follows, all from one sample in a study of T cells after yellow fever vaccination. One entry per CDR3 protein results from TCRdb running MiXCR on the 5' RACE reads. The table records under 300,000 distinct CDR3 sequences, over 6.5% of them present only once. This specimen consisted of CD4+ T cells sorted from PBMCs, obtained on the day of the yellow fever booster vaccination. The receptors come from a man aged 25 to 40 who received the YFV17D yellow fever vaccine. CDR3s include the opening cysteine and the closing phenylalanine or tryptophan. A D gene is named only where the DNA matches it firmly. Clone sizes are given selectively: once, few, many, or a class where the clone is expanded.

>TRBD2|TRBJ2-1|TRBV7-9|many
CASSAAAGGGEQFF
TGTGCCAGCAGCGCAGCCGCTGGGGGGGGAGAGCAGTTCTTC
>NA|TRBJ2-2|TRBV18|many
CASSPGLTLAGELFF
TGTGCCAGCTCACCGGGACTGACCTTGGCCGGGGAGCTGTTTTTT
>TRBD1|TRBJ2-5|TRBV29-1|many
CSGLGTGARETQYF
TGCAGCGGCCTCGGGACAGGGGCGCGGGAGACCCAGTACTTC
>NA|TRBJ2-1|TRBV7-6|NA
CASSLEVGTSYNEQFF
TGTGCCAGCAGCTTAGAGGTGGGAACCTCCTACAATGAGCAGTTCTTC
>NA|TRBJ1-2|TRBV7-2|NA
CASSLPGSNYGYTF
TGTGCCAGCAGCTTACCGGGATCTAACTATGGCTACACCTTC
>TRBD2|TRBJ2-2|TRBV7-2|NA
CASSRLAGDAGELFF
TGTGCCAGCAGCCGACTAGCGGGAGATGCCGGGGAGCTGTTTTTT
>NA|TRBJ2-1|TRBV7-2|NA
CASSSKDYYEQFF
TGTGCCAGCAGCTCCAAGGACTACTATGAGCAGTTCTTC
>NA|TRBJ2-5|TRBV5-1|NA
CASSLVTGRETQYF
TGCGCCAGCAGCTTGGTGACAGGGAGGGAGACCCAGTACTTC
>NA|TRBJ1-1|TRBV18|few
CASSPEFGNTEAFF
TGTGCCAGCTCACCAGAGTTCGGGAACACTGAAGCTTTCTTT
>NA|TRBJ2-2|TRBV20-1|few
CSASPPNTGELFF
TGCAGTGCTAGCCCCCCGAACACCGGGGAGCTGTTTTTT
>TRBD1|TRBJ2-7|TRBV20-1|NA
CSARDRGLGYEQYF
TGCAGTGCCCGGGACAGGGGTCTCGGTTACGAGCAGTACTTC
>TRBD1|TRBJ2-7|TRBV20-1|few
CSASGWSGQGTYEQYF
TGCAGTGCCTCCGGGTGGTCGGGACAGGGGACCTACGAGCAGTACTTC
>NA|TRBJ2-7|TRBV2|NA
CASNQRRYEQYF
TGTGCCAGCAATCAGAGACGCTACGAGCAGTACTTC
>TRBD2|TRBJ2-1|TRBV20-1|few
CSARVPGLANNEQFF
TGCAGTGCTAGAGTCCCGGGACTAGCGAACAATGAGCAGTTCTTC
>TRBD1|TRBJ1-1|TRBV15|NA
CATILTGGIAVNTEAFF
TGTGCCACGATCTTGACAGGGGGCATCGCGGTGAACACTGAAGCTTTCTTT
>NA|TRBJ1-5|TRBV19|NA
CASSTEGRGNQPQHF
TGTGCCAGTAGTACGGAGGGACGGGGCAATCAGCCCCAGCATTTT
>TRBD2|TRBJ2-1|TRBV7-3|NA
CASSPGLASLHEQFF
TGTGCCAGCAGCCCGGGACTAGCGTCGTTGCATGAGCAGTTCTTC
>TRBD2|TRBJ2-3|TRBV5-1|few
CASSSGLAGVGDTQYF
TGCGCCAGCAGCTCGGGACTAGCGGGAGTAGGAGATACGCAGTATTTT
>NA|TRBJ2-7|TRBV5-1|NA
CASSLGPREYEQYF
TGCGCCAGCAGCTTGGGACCCCGCGAGTACGAGCAGTACTTC
>NA|TRBJ2-1|TRBV29-1|many
CSILPGGNEQFF
TGCAGCATCCTCCCTGGGGGTAATGAGCAGTTCTTC
>NA|TRBJ2-4|TRBV5-6|many
CASSPNRWDIQYF
TGTGCCAGCAGCCCGAATCGGTGGGACATTCAGTACTTC
>NA|TRBJ2-2|TRBV10-3|few
CAITMGLANTGELFF
TGTGCCATCACCATGGGACTTGCGAACACCGGGGAGCTGTTTTTT
>NA|TRBJ2-5|TRBV15|many
CATSIINGQETQYF
TGTGCCACCAGCATCATAAACGGACAAGAGACCCAGTACTTC
>NA|TRBJ2-3|TRBV9|many
CASSPPADTDTQYF
TGTGCCAGCAGCCCCCCCGCGGACACAGATACGCAGTATTTT
>NA|TRBJ2-7|TRBV7-2|few
CASSLALYEQYF
TGTGCCAGCAGCTTAGCACTCTACGAGCAGTACTTC
>NA|TRBJ2-7|TRBV10-3|many
CAIRRGSYEQYF
TGTGCCATCAGACGGGGATCCTACGAGCAGTACTTC
>NA|TRBJ2-5|TRBV5-1|few
CASTPSSVQETQYF
TGCGCCAGCACCCCCTCTAGCGTTCAAGAGACCCAGTACTTC
>TRBD1|TRBJ2-7|TRBV6-2/TRBV6-3|many
CASSYSRSGGYEQYF
TGTGCCAGCAGTTACTCGAGGTCAGGGGGCTACGAGCAGTACTTC
>NA|TRBJ2-1|TRBV7-2|many
CASDPPVTSEGHNEQFF
TGTGCCAGCGATCCCCCTGTGACCAGCGAAGGGCACAATGAGCAGTTCTTC
>NA|TRBJ2-1|TRBV15|NA
CATSRDLKHNEQFF
TGTGCCACCAGCAGAGATCTAAAACACAATGAGCAGTTCTTC
>TRBD1|TRBJ2-1|TRBV6-2/TRBV6-3|NA
CASRGSGQGATEQFF
TGTGCCAGCAGGGGGTCGGGACAGGGGGCGACTGAGCAGTTCTTC
>NA|TRBJ1-1|TRBV14|many
CASSQGLLRNTEAFF
TGTGCCAGCAGCCAAGGACTGCTGAGGAACACTGAAGCTTTCTTT
>NA|TRBJ1-6|TRBV29-1|many
CSVAYRSNSPLHF
TGCAGCGTTGCGTACAGGAGTAATTCACCCCTCCACTTT
>TRBD1|TRBJ2-7|TRBV20-1|NA
CSALGQGVYKQYF
TGCAGTGCCCTCGGACAGGGGGTCTACAAGCAGTACTTC
>TRBD1|TRBJ2-3|TRBV6-5|many
CASSLQGASTDTQYF
TGTGCCAGCAGTTTACAGGGGGCTAGTACAGATACGCAGTATTTT
>NA|TRBJ2-1|TRBV20-1|NA
CSARSGHPLNELFF
TGCAGTGCTAGAAGCGGGCACCCTTTAAATGAGCTGTTCTTC
>NA|TRBJ2-7|TRBV20-1|few
CSAPRDTGYEQYF
TGCAGTGCTCCCCGGGACACAGGATACGAGCAGTACTTC